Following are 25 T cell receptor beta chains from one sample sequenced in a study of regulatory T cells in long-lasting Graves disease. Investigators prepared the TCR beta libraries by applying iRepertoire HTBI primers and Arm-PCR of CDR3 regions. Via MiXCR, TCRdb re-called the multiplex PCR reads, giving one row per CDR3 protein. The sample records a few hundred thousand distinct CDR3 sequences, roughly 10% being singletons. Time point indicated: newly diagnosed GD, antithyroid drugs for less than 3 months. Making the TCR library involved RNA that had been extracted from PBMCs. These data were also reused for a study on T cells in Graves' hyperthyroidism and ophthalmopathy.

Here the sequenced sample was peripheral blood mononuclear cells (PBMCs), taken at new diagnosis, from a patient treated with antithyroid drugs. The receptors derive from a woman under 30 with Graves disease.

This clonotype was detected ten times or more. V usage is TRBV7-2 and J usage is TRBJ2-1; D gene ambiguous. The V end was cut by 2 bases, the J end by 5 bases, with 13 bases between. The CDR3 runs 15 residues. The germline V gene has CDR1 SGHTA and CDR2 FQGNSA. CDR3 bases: TGTGCCAGCAGCTTAAAAAGATGGAGTGACAATGAGCAGTTCTTC. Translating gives CASSLKRWSDNEQFF.

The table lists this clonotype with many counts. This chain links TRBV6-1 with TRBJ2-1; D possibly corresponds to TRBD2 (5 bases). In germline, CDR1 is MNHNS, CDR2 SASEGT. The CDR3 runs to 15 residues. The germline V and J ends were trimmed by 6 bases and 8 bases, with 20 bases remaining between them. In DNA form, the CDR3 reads TGTGCCAGCAGAAACCCCGGGATCTCCGGGGATGAGCAGTTCTTC. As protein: CASRNPGISGDEQFF.

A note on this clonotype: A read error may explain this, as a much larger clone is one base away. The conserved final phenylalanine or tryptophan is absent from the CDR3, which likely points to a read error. The CDR3 sequence is CATSALTSGHTDTQYL. The DNA of the CDR3 is TGTGCCACCAGTGCCCTGACTAGCGGCCACACAGATACGCAGTATCTT. The chain uses TRBV24-1 and TRBJ2-3, with 9 bases identical to TRBD2. This CDR3 has 16 amino acids. V was pared by 5 bases and J by 2 bases, with 7 bases of the junction left unmatched. Per germline, CDR1 KGHDR and CDR2 SFDVKD.

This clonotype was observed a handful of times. CDR3 residues: CSAPSTSGRVGELFF. For the CDR3, the DNA is TGCAGTGCACCCAGTACTAGCGGCCGGGTCGGGGAGCTGTTTTTT. The V gene is TRBV20-1, the J gene TRBJ2-2; 8 bases fit TRBD2. In germline, CDR1 is DFQATT, CDR2 SNEGSKA (reference sequence). The junction had 13 bases not matched to a gene; V was cut back by 6 bases and J by 7 bases. The CDR3 has 15 amino acids.

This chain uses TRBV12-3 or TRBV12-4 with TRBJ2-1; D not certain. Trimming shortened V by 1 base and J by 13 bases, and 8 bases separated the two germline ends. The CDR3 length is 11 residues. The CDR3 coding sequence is TGTGCCAGCAGTTTAGGGCAGATCCAGTTCTTC. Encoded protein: CASSLGQIQFF.

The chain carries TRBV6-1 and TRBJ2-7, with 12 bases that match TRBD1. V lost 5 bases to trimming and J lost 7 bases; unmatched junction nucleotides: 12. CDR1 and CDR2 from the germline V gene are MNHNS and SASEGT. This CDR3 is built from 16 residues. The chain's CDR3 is CASSIAPGQGAREQYF. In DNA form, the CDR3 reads TGTGCCAGCAGTATAGCTCCGGGACAGGGGGCGCGAGAGCAGTACTTC.

CDR3 bases: TGTGCCAGCAGTTTCGGCAACTTCTACGAGCAGTACTTC. Translated: CASSFGNFYEQYF. The chain carries TRBV27 and TRBJ2-7, with D unclear. The germline V gene has CDR1 MNHEY and CDR2 SMNVEV (reference sequence). With 3 bases removed from V and 3 bases from J, the gap between germline ends came to 9 bases. This CDR3 comprises 13 residues.

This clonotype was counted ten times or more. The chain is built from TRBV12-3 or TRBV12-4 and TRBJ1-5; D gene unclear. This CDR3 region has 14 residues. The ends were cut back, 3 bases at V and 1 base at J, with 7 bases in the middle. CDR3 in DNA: TGTGCCAGCAGTTTCCGGGGAAGCAATCAGCCCCAGCATTTT. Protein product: CASSFRGSNQPQHF.

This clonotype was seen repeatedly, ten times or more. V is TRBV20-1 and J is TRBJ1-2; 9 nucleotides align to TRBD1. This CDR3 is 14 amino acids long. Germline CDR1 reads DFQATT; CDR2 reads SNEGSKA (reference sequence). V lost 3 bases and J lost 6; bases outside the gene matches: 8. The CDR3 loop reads CSASSPGQGDGYTF. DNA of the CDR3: TGCAGTGCTAGTTCTCCGGGACAGGGCGATGGCTACACCTTC.

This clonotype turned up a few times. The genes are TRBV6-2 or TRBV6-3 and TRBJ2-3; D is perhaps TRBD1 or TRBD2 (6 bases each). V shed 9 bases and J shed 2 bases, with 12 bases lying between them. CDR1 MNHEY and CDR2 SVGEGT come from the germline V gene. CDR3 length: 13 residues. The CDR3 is CASRGVITDTQYF. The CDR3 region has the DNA TGTGCCAGTAGGGGGGTCATCACAGATACGCAGTATTTT.

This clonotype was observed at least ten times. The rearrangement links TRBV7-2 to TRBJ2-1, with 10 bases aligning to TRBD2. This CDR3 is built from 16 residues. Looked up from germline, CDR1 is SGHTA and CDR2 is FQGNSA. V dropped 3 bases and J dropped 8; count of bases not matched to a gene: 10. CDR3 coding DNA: TGTGCCAGCAGCTTTAGAGCGGGAGGGCCTGGGGATGAGCAGTTCTTC. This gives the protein CASSFRAGGPGDEQFF.

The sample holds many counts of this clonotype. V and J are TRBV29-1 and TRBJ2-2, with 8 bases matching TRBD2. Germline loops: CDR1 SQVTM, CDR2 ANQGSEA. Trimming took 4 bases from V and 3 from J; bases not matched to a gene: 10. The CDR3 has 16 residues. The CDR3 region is CSVAKGTSGYTGELFF. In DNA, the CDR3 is TGCAGCGTTGCAAAAGGAACTAGCGGATACACCGGGGAGCTGTTTTTT.

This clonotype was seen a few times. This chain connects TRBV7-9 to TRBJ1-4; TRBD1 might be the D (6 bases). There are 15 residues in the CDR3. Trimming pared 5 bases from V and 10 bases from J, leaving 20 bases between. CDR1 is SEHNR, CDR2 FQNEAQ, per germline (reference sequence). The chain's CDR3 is CASSKRGRGVGKLFF. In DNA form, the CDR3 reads TGTGCCAGCAGCAAACGGGGCAGGGGAGTAGGAAAACTGTTTTTT.

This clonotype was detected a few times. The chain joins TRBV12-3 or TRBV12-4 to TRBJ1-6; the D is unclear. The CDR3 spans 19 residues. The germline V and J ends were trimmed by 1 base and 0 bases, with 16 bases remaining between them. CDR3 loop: CASSLVLGSRSSYNSPLHF. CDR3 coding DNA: TGTGCCAGCAGTTTAGTTTTGGGTTCGCGGAGCTCCTATAATTCACCCCTCCACTTT.

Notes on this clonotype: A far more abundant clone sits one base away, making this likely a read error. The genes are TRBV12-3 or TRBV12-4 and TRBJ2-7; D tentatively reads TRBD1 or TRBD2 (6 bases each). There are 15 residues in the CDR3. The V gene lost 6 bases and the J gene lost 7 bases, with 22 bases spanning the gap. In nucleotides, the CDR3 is TGTGCCAGCAGAGCCCAAGACGGGGGCCGGGATGAGCAGTACTTC. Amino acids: CASRAQDGGRDEQYF.

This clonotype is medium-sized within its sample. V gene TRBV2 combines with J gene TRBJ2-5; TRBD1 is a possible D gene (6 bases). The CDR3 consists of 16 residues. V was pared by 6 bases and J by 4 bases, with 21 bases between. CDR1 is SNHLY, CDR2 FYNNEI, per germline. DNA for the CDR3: TGTGCCAGCAGGAACTGGGGGCAGGGTGGTATAGAGACCCAGTACTTC. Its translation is CASRNWGQGGIETQYF.

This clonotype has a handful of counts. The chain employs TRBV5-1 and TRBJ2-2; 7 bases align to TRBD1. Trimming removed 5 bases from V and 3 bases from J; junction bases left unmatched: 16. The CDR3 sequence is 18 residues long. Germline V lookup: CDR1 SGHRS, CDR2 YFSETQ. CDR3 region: CASRSLLRQGGHTGELFF. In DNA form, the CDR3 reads TGCGCCAGCAGAAGCCTCCTCCGACAGGGTGGTCACACCGGGGAGCTGTTTTTT.

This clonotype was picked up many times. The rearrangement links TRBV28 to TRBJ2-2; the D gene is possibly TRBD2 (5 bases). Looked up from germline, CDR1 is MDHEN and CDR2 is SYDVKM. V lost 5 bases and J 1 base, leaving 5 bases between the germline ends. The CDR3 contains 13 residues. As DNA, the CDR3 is TGTGCCAGCAGTGAGGGGAACACCGGGGAGCTGTTTTTT. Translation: CASSEGNTGELFF.

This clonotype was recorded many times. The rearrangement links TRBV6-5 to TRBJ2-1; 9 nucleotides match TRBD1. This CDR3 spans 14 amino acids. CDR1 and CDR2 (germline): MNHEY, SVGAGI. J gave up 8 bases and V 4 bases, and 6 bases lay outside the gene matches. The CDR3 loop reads CASSWGQGVDEQFF. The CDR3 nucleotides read TGTGCCAGCAGTTGGGGACAGGGAGTCGATGAGCAGTTCTTC.

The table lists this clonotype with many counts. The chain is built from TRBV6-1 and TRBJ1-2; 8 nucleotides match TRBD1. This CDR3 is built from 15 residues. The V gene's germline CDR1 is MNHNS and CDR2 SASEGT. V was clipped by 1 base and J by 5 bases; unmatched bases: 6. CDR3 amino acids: CASSEELQGAYGYTF. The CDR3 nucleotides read TGTGCCAGCAGTGAAGAGTTGCAGGGGGCTTATGGCTACACCTTC.

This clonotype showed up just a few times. CDR3 in DNA: TGTGCCAGCAGCTTAGGGGGGCTGGACACTGAAGCTTTCTTT. Protein product: CASSLGGLDTEAFF. The chain links TRBV7-9 to TRBJ1-1; possibly TRBD1 for D (6 bases). This CDR3 has 14 amino acids. Germline-derived CDR1 and CDR2 are SEHNR and FQNEAQ (reference sequence). Trimming removed 1 base from V and 3 bases from J, with 9 bases in between.

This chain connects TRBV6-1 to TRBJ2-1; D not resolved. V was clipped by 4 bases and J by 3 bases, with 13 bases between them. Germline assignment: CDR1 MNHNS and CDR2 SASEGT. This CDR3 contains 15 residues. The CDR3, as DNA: TGTGCCAGCAGTGGCTGGCTCTTGGACTACAATGAGCAGTTCTTC. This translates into CASSGWLLDYNEQFF.

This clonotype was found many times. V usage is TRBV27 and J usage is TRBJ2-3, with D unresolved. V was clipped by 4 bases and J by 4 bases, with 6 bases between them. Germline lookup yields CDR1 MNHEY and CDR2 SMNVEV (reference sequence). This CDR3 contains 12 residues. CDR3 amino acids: CASSSYADTQYF. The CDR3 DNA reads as TGTGCCAGCAGTTCATACGCAGATACGCAGTATTTT.

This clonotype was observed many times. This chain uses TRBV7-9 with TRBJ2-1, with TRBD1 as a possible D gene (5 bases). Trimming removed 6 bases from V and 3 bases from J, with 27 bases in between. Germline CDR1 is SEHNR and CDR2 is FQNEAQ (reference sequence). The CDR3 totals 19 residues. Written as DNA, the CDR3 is TGTGCCAGCAGTCACATACCTTCGTGGGGCCCCCATGACTACAATGAGCAGTTCTTC. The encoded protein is CASSHIPSWGPHDYNEQFF.

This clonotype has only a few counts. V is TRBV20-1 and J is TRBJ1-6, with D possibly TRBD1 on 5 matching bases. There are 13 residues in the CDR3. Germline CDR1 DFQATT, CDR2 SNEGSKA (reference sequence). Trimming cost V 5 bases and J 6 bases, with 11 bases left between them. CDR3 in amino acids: CSAAGTSNSPLHF. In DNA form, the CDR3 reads TGCAGTGCTGCCGGGACCTCTAATTCACCCCTCCACTTT.